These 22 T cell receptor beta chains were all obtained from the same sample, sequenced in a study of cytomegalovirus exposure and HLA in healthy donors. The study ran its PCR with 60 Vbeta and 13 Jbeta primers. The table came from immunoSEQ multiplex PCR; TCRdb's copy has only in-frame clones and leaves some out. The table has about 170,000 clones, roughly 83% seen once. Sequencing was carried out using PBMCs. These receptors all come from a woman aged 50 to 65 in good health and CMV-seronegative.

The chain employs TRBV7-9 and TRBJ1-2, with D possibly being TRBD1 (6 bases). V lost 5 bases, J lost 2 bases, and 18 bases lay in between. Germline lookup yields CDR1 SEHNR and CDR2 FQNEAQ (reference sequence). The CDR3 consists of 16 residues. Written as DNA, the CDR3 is TGTGCCAGCAGCCAAAGACAGGAAAAAGGGAACTATGGCTACACCTTC. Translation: CASSQRQEKGNYGYTF.

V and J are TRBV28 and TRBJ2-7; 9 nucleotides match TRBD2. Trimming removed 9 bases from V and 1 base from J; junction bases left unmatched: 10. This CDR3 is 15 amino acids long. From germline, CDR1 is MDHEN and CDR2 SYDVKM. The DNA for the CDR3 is TGTGCCAGTAACCCCGCCCTAGCGGGGTCCTACGAGCAGTACTTC. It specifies CASNPALAGSYEQYF.

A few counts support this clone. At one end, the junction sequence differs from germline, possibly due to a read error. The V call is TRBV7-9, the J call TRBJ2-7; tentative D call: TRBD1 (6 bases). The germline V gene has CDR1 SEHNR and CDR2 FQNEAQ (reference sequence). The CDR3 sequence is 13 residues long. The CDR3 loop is CSSSQGRTYEQYF. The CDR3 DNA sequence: TGTTCCAGCAGCCAGGGGCGGACCTACGAGCAGTACTTC.

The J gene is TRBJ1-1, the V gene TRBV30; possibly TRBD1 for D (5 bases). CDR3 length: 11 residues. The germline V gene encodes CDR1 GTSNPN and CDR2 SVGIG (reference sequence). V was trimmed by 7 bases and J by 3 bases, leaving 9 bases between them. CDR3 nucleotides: TGTGCCTCGCGACAGTACACTGAAGCTTTCTTT. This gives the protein CASRQYTEAFF.

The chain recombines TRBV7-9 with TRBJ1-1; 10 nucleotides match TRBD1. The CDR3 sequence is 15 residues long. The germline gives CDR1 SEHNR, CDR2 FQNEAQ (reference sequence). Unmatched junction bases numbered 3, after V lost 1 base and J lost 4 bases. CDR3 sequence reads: CASSLGGTGVTEAFF. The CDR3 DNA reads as TGTGCCAGCAGCTTAGGAGGGACAGGGGTCACTGAAGCTTTCTTT.

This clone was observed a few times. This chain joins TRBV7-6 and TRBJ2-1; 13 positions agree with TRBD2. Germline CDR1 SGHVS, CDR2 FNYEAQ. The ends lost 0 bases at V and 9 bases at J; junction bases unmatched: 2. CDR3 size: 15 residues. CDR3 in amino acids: CASSLAGLAGSEQFF. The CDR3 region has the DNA TGTGCCAGCAGCTTAGCGGGACTAGCGGGATCTGAGCAGTTCTTC.

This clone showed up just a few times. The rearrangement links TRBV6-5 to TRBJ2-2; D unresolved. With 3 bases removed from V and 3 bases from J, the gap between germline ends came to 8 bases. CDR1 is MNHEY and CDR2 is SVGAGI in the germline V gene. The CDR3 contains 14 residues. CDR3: CASSYRGYTGELFF. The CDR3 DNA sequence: TGTGCCAGCAGTTATCGAGGATACACCGGGGAGCTGTTTTTT.

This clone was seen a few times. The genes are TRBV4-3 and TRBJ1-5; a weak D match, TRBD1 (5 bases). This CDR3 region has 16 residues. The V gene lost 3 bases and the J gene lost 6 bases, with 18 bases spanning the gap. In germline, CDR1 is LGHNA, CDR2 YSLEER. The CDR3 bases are TGCGCCAGCAGCCACACCTTGGGGGGGGTTGGTCAGCCCCAGCATTTT. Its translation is CASSHTLGGVGQPQHF.

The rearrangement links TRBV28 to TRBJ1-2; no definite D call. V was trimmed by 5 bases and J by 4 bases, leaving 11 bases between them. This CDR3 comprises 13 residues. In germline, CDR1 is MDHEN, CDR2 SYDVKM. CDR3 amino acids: CASSQGGFYGYTF. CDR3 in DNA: TGTGCCAGCAGTCAAGGAGGGTTCTATGGCTACACCTTC.

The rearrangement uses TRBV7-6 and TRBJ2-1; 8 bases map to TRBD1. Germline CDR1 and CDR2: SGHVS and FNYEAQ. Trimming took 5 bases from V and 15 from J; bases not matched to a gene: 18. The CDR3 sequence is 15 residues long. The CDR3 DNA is TGTGCCAGCAGCCACGGACAGGGCCCCCCCTACAACTGGTTCTTC. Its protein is CASSHGQGPPYNWFF.

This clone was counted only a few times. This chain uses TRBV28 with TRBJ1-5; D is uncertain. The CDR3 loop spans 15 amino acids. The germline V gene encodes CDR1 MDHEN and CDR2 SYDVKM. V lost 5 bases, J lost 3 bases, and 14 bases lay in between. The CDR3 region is CASSLPRDLNQPQHF. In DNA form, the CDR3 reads TGTGCCAGCAGTCTTCCCCGAGATCTCAATCAGCCCCAGCATTTT.

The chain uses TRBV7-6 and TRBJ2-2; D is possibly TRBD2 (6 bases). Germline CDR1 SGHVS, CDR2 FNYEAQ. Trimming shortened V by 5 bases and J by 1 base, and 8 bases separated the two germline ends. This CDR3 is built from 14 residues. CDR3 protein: CASSRSGNTGELFF. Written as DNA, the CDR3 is TGTGCCAGCAGCCGTAGCGGGAACACCGGGGAGCTGTTTTTT.

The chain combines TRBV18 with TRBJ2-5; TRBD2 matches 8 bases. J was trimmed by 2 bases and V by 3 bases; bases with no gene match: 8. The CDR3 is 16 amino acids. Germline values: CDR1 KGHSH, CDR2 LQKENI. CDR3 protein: CASSPGASGYQETQYF. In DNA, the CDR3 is TGTGCCAGCTCACCCGGGGCTAGCGGGTATCAAGAGACCCAGTACTTC.

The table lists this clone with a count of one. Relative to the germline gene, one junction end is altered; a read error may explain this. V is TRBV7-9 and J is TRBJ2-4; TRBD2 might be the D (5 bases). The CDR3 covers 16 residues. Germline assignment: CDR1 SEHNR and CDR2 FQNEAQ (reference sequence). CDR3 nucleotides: TGTTCCAGCAGCTTAGGTGGAACGGGGAACGGAAACATTCAGTACTTC. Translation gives CSSSLGGTGNGNIQYF.

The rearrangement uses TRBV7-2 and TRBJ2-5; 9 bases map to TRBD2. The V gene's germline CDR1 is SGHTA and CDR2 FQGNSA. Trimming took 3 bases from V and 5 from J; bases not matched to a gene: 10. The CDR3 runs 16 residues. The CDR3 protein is CASSLGGGRGGETQYF. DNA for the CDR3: TGTGCCAGCAGCTTGGGCGGCGGGAGGGGGGGGGAGACCCAGTACTTC.

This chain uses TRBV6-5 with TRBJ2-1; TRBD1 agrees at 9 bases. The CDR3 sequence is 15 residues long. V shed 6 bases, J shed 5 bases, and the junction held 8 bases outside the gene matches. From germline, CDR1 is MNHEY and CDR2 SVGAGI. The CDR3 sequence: CASRLRDRANNEQFF. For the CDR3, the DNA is TGTGCCAGCAGACTCCGGGACAGGGCGAACAATGAGCAGTTCTTC.

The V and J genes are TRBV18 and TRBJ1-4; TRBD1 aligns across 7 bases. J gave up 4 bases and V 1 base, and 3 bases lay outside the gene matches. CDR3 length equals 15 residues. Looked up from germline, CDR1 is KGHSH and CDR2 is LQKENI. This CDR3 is CASSPQGQINEKLFF. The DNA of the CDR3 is TGTGCCAGCTCACCACAGGGACAGATTAATGAAAAACTGTTTTTT.

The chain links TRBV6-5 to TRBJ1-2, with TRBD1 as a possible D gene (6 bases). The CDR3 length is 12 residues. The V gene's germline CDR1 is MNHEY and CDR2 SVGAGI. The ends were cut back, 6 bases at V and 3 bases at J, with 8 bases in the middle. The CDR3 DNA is TGTGCCAGCAGCCACAGGGACTATGGCTACACCTTC. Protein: CASSHRDYGYTF.

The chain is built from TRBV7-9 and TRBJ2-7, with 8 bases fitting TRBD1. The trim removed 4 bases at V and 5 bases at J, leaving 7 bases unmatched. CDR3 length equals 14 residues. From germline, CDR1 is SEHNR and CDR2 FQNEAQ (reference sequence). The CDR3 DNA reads TGTGCCAGCAGCTCGGACAGGGATGTGAACGAGCAGTACTTC. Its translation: CASSSDRDVNEQYF.

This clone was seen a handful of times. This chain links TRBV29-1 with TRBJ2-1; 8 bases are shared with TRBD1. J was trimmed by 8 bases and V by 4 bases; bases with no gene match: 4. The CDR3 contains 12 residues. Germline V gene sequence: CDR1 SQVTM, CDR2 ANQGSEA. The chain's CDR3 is CSVGQGPDEQFF. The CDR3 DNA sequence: TGCAGCGTTGGACAGGGGCCGGATGAGCAGTTCTTC.

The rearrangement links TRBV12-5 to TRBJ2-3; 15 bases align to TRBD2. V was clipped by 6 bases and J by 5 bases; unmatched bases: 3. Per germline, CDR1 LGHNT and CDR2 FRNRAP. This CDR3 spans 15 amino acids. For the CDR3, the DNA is TGTGCTAGTGGGGAGGGACTAGCGGGAGGAGATACGCAGTATTTT. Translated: CASGEGLAGGDTQYF.

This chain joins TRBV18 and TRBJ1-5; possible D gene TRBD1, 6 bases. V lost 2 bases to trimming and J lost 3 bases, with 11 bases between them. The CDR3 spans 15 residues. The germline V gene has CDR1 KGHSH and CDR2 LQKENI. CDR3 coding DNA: TGTGCCAGCTCACCAGCAGGGGAGTTCAATCAGCCCCAGCATTTT. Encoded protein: CASSPAGEFNQPQHF.